One sample yielded the 23 T cell receptor beta chains listed below, sequenced in a study of T-cell reconstitution after alpha-beta-depleted transplantation in children. TCRbeta library preparation incorporated unique molecular identifiers. TCRdb reprocessed the PCR reads via MiXCR and lists one record per CDR3 protein. This repertoire shows about 350,000 distinct CDR3 sequences, about 14% found once; its top ten account for approximately 4.2%. Sequences were derived from PBMCs, sampled from the stem cell graft. All receptors come from a human donor who donated a stem cell graft to a child with Fanconi anemia.

V is TRBV3-1 and J is TRBJ2-1; D is unclear. Between the trimmed V and J ends, which lost 5 bases and 9 bases, there was a span of 14 bases. Germline values: CDR1 LGHDT, CDR2 YNNKEL (reference sequence). This CDR3 is built from 13 residues. The CDR3 loop is CASSSLAASEQFF. In nucleotides, the CDR3 is TGTGCCAGCAGCTCCTTAGCAGCAAGTGAGCAGTTCTTC.

This clonotype was seen at least ten times. The chain combines TRBV5-6 with TRBJ1-5, with a weak D call TRBD1 (6 bases). Trimming left V 2 bases short and J 6 bases short, with 18 bases between. This CDR3 comprises 16 residues. Germline V gene lookup returns CDR1 SGHDT and CDR2 YYEEEE. CDR3 bases: TGTGCCAGCAGCTTTTTTTCAGGGGAAGTACGTCAGCCCCAGCATTTT. Encoded protein: CASSFFSGEVRQPQHF.

This clonotype was seen at least ten times. The genes are TRBV4-3 and TRBJ1-3; the D gene is possibly TRBD1 (5 bases). Germline CDR1 LGHNA, CDR2 YSLEER. The CDR3 loop spans 15 amino acids. V gave up 0 bases and J gave up 4 bases, with 10 bases separating them. CDR3 amino acids: CASSQDGGFGNTIYF. CDR3 nucleotides: TGCGCCAGCAGCCAAGATGGGGGTTTCGGAAACACCATATATTTT.

The chain has TRBV5-4 and TRBJ2-7, with D possibly being TRBD1 or TRBD2 (5 bases each). The CDR3 is made up of 12 amino acids. Germline V gene data show CDR1 as SGHNT and CDR2 as YYREEE (reference sequence). The CDR3 coding sequence is TGTGCCAGCAGTTTGCTAGGACATCCGGGGTCTGTG. Translation: CASSLLGHPGSV.

This clonotype showed up many times. This chain joins TRBV5-6 and TRBJ1-5, with D tentatively TRBD1 (5 bases). The CDR3 length is 15 residues. V was pared by 5 bases and J by 5 bases, with 17 bases between. Germline loops: CDR1 SGHDT, CDR2 YYEEEE. Written as DNA, the CDR3 is TGTGCCAGCAGAAACCGGACACTTTGGGATCAGCCCCAGCATTTT. Its translation is CASRNRTLWDQPQHF.

V is TRBV29-1 and J is TRBJ2-3; 11 positions match TRBD2. The J segment lost 4 bases and the V segment lost 4 bases, leaving 10 bases of the junction unmatched. The germline V gene encodes CDR1 SQVTM and CDR2 ANQGSEA. The CDR3 is 16 residues long. Here the CDR3 DNA reads TGCAGCGTTGGGGATTTTAGCGGGGGGGCCGCAGATACGCAGTATTTT. Translating gives CSVGDFSGGAADTQYF.

V gene TRBV7-9 combines with J gene TRBJ2-3; D gene unclear. This CDR3 contains 14 residues. Germline values: CDR1 SEHNR, CDR2 FQNEAQ (reference sequence). V gave up 2 bases and J gave up 1 base, with 7 bases separating them. The DNA of the CDR3 is TGTGCCAGCAGCTTATTGGACGGCACAGATACGCAGTATTTT. This gives the protein CASSLLDGTDTQYF.

This clonotype came up many times. The V and J genes are TRBV4-2 and TRBJ1-1, with D tentatively TRBD1 (5 bases). The CDR3 extends over 15 amino acids. Trimming left V 1 base short and J 1 base short, with 10 bases between. Germline CDR1 LGHNA, CDR2 YNFKEQ. DNA for the CDR3: TGTGCCAGCAGCCAAGTAGCGACAGAGAACACTGAAGCTTTCTTT. Amino acids: CASSQVATENTEAFF.

This clonotype was counted between two and nine times. This chain connects TRBV5-1 to TRBJ1-1; 7 bases are a match to TRBD1. The germline V gene encodes CDR1 SGHRS and CDR2 YFSETQ. V gave up 1 base and J gave up 6 bases; unmatched junction bases: 9. This CDR3 contains 15 residues. The CDR3 spells CASSLTPTGVAEAFF. The CDR3 DNA reads as TGCGCCAGCAGCTTGACTCCTACAGGGGTGGCTGAAGCTTTCTTT.

This clonotype occurred a few times. The rearrangement joins TRBV4-2 to TRBJ2-2; D is unclear. The CDR3 runs to 15 residues. The V and J ends lost 1 base and 1 base respectively, with 7 bases between them. CDR1 is LGHNA, CDR2 YNFKEQ, per germline. CDR3 sequence (DNA): TGTGCCAGCAGCCAAGCGAACTTGAACACCGGGGAGCTGTTTTTT. Translation: CASSQANLNTGELFF.

This clonotype has at least ten counts. This chain connects TRBV5-1 to TRBJ1-4, with a tentative D call TRBD1 (6 bases). Germline CDR1 and CDR2: SGHRS and YFSETQ. V was cut by 5 bases and J by 8 bases, with 13 bases left in between. The length of the CDR3 is 13 residues. CDR3 protein: CASRPGTTEKLFF. DNA of the CDR3: TGCGCCAGCAGGCCCGGGACAACAGAAAAACTGTTTTTT.

The gene calls are TRBV3-1 and TRBJ2-5; the match to TRBD1 covers 9 bases. V lost 1 base to trimming and J lost 1 base; unmatched junction nucleotides: 4. The CDR3 totals 16 residues. Per germline, CDR1 LGHDT and CDR2 YNNKEL (reference sequence). CDR3 coding DNA: TGTGCCAGCAGCCAAGGGGGACAGGGCCCCCAAGAGACCCAGTACTTC. Translating gives CASSQGGQGPQETQYF.

The chain couples TRBV12-3 or TRBV12-4 to TRBJ1-2; 9 bases map to TRBD1. The V segment lost 6 bases and the J segment 8 bases; nucleotides outside the gene matches: 10. The CDR3 runs 14 residues. CDR3 loop: CASSSRGTGYGYTF. The CDR3 DNA follows: TGTGCCAGCAGCTCCCGAGGGACAGGGTACGGCTACACCTTC.

This clonotype showed up just a few times. This rearrangement joins TRBV7-3 to TRBJ1-1; 9 bases line up with TRBD1. The germline CDR1 and CDR2 sequences are SGHTA and FQGTGA. The ends lost 0 bases at V and 5 bases at J; junction bases unmatched: 4. The CDR3 sequence is 15 residues long. CDR3 DNA sequence: TGTGCCAGCAGCTTAACGACAGGGGGTAGGACTGAAGCTTTCTTT. As protein: CASSLTTGGRTEAFF.

The chain has TRBV2 and TRBJ1-5; D remains unclear. The CDR3 covers 12 residues. Trimming took off 4 bases at V and 9 bases at J, with 10 bases between the two ends. The germline CDR1 and CDR2 sequences are SNHLY and FYNNEI. As DNA, the CDR3 is TGTGCCAGCAGTGTCTGGGGAGGGCCCCAGCATTTT. This codes for CASSVWGGPQHF.

The V and J genes are TRBV10-3 and TRBJ2-5; either TRBD1 or TRBD2 may supply D (5 bases each). The CDR3 extends over 14 amino acids. From germline, CDR1 is ENHRY and CDR2 SYGVKD. The V end was cut by 3 bases, the J end by 5 bases, with 13 bases between. This chain's CDR3 is CAISEGAGKETQYF. For the CDR3, the DNA is TGTGCCATCAGTGAAGGGGCCGGGAAGGAGACCCAGTACTTC.

In this sample, this clonotype turned up a few times. The genes are TRBV7-2 and TRBJ2-7, with TRBD1 identical over 7 bases. CDR3 length: 13 amino acids. J was trimmed by 3 bases and V by 2 bases; bases with no gene match: 1. The germline gives CDR1 SGHTA, CDR2 FQGNSA. The CDR3 coding sequence is TGTGCCAGCAGCTTACGGACAGGCTACGAGCAGTACTTC. Amino acid sequence: CASSLRTGYEQYF.

The CDR3 loop reads CASSTRTEYGYTF. The CDR3 DNA reads TGTGCCAGCAGTACCCGGACGGAATATGGCTACACCTTC. V gene TRBV5-4 combines with J gene TRBJ1-2; unclear D gene. Germline lookup yields CDR1 SGHNT and CDR2 YYREEE (reference sequence). Trimming removed 5 bases at V and 5 bases at J, with 13 bases between. The CDR3 covers 13 residues.

V usage is TRBV29-1 and J usage is TRBJ2-7, with D tentatively TRBD1 (6 bases). Trimming removed 2 bases at V and 3 bases at J, with 20 bases between. The CDR3 runs to 16 residues. The germline V gene has CDR1 SQVTM and CDR2 ANQGSEA. The CDR3 coding sequence is TGCAGCGTTGAATGGGTCCCGACAGGAGGAGGCTACGAGCAGTACTTC. This sequence encodes CSVEWVPTGGGYEQYF.

J is TRBJ2-2 and V is TRBV5-4; D possibly corresponds to TRBD2 (6 bases). Germline CDR1 reads SGHNT; CDR2 reads YYREEE (reference sequence). With 5 bases removed from V and 0 bases from J, the gap between germline ends came to 11 bases. The CDR3 is 15 residues long. CDR3 residues: CASRVGGANTGELFF. The CDR3 region has the DNA TGTGCCAGCAGGGTTGGCGGGGCGAACACCGGGGAGCTGTTTTTT.

The chain joins TRBV9 to TRBJ2-6; a possible D gene is TRBD1 (5 bases). CDR1 and CDR2 (germline): SGDLS, YYNGEE. The CDR3 runs 19 residues. V gave up 0 bases and J gave up 1 base, with 17 bases separating them. DNA of the CDR3: TGTGCCAGCAGCGTAGCTATATGGGATAGACAGTCTGGGGCCAACGTCCTGACTTTC. It encodes CASSVAIWDRQSGANVLTF.

V gene TRBV7-6 combines with J gene TRBJ1-3, with D unclear. With 5 bases removed from V and 0 bases from J, the gap between germline ends came to 14 bases. CDR3 length: 16 residues. Germline V gene lookup returns CDR1 SGHVS and CDR2 FNYEAQ. CDR3 DNA: TGTGCCAGCAGCCCGTACACCTCGAGCTCTGGAAACACCATATATTTT. This sequence encodes CASSPYTSSSGNTIYF.

This clonotype came up a few times. This chain connects TRBV6-5 to TRBJ2-1, with D unresolved. V was clipped by 2 bases and J by 3 bases, with 5 bases between them. The CDR3 length is 13 residues. The germline gives CDR1 MNHEY, CDR2 SVGAGI. The CDR3 protein is CASSYPGYNEQFF. The CDR3 bases are TGTGCCAGCAGTTACCCAGGCTACAATGAGCAGTTCTTC.